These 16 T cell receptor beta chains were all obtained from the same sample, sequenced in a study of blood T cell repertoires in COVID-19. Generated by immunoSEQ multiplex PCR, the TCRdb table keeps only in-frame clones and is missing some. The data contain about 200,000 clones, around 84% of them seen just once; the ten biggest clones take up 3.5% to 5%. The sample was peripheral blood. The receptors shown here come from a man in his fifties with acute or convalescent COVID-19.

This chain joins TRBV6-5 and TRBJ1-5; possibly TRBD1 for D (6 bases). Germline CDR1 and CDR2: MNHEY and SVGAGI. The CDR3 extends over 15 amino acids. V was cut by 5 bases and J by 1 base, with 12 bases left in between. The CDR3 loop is CASSLAGESNQPQHF. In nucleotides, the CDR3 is TGTGCCAGCAGTCTGGCAGGGGAGAGCAATCAGCCCCAGCATTTT.

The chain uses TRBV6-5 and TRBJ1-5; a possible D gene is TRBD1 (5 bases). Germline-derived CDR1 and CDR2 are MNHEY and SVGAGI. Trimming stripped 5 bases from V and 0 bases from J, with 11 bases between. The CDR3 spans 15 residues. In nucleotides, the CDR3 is TGTGCCAGCAGTCCTCGGACACCTAGCAATCAGCCCCAGCATTTT. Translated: CASSPRTPSNQPQHF.

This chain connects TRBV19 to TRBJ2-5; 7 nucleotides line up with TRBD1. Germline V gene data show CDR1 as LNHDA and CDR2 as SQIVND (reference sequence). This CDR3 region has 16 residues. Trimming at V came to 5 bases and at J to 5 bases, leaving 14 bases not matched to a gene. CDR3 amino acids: CASSLRQGYGRETQYF. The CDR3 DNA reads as TGTGCCAGTAGTCTCAGACAGGGATACGGGCGGGAGACCCAGTACTTC.

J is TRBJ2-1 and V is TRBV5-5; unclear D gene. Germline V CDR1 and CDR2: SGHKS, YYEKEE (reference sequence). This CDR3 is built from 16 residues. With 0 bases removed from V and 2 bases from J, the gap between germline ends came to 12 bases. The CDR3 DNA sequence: TGTGCCAGCAGCTTGGCCGAGTCACTTACCTACAATGAGCAGTTCTTC. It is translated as CASSLAESLTYNEQFF.

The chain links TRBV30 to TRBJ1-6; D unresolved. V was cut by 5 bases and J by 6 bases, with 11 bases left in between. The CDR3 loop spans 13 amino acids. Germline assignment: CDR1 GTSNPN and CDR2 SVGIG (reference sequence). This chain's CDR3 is CAWSGVANSPLHF. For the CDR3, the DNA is TGTGCCTGGTCCGGGGTCGCTAATTCACCCCTCCACTTT.

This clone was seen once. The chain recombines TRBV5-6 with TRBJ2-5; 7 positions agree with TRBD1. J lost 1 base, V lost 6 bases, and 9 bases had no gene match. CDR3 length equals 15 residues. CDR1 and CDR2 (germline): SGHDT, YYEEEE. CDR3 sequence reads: CASTSYRGLQETQYF. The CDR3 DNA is TGTGCCAGCACGTCTTACAGGGGCCTCCAAGAGACCCAGTACTTC.

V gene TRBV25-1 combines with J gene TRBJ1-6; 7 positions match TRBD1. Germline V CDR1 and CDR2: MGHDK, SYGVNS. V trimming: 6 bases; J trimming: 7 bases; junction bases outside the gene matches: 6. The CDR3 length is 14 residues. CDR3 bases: TGTGCCAGCAGCAGGGACAGTAGGAATTCACCCCTCCACTTT. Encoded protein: CASSRDSRNSPLHF.

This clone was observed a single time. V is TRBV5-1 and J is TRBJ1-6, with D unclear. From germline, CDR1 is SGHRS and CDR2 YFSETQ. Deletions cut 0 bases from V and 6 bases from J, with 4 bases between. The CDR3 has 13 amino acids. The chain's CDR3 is CASSLGGNSPLHF. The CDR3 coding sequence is TGCGCCAGCAGCTTGGGAGGTAATTCACCCCTCCACTTT.

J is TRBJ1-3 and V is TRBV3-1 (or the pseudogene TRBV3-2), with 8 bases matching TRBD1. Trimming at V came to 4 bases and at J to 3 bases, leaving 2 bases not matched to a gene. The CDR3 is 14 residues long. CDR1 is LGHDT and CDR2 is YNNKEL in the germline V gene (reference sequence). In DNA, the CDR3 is TGTGCCAGCAGCCCAGGGACAGGTGGAAACACCATATATTTT. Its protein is CASSPGTGGNTIYF.

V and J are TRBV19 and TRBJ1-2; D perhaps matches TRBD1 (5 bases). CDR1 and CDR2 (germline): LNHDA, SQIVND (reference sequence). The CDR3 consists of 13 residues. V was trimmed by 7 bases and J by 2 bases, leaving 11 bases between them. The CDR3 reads CASTRGHNYGYTF. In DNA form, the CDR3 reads TGTGCCAGTACGCGGGGCCACAACTATGGCTACACCTTC. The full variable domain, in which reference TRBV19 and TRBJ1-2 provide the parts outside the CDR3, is DGGITQSPKYLFRKEGQNVTLSCEQNLNHDAMYWYRQDPGQGLRLIYYSQIVNDFQKGDIAEGYSVSREKKESFPLTVTSAQKNPTAFYLCASTRGHNYGYTFGSGTRLTVV.

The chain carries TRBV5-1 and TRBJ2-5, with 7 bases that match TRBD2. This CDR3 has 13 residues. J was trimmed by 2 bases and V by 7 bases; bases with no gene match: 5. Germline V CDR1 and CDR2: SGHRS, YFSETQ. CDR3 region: CASGDYTQETQYF. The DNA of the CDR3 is TGCGCCAGCGGGGACTACACTCAAGAGACCCAGTACTTC.

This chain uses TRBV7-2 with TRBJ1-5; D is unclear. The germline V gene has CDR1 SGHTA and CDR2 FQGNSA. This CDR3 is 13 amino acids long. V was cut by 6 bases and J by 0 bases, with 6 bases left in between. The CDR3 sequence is CASRRYSNQPQHF. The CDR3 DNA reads TGTGCCAGCAGGAGATATAGCAATCAGCCCCAGCATTTT.

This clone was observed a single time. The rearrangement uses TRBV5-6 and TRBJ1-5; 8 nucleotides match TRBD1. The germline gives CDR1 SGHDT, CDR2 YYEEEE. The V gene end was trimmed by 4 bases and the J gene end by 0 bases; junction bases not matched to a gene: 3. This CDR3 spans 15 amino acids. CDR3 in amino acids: CASSNRGYSNQPQHF. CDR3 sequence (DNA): TGTGCCAGCAGCAACAGGGGGTATAGCAATCAGCCCCAGCATTTT.

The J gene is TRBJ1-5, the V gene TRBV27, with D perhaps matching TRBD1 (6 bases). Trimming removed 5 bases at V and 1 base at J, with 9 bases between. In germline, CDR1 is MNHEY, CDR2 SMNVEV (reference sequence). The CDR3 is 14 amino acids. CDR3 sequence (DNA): TGTGCCAGCAGTAGAGGACAGAGCAATCAGCCCCAGCATTTT. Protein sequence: CASSRGQSNQPQHF.

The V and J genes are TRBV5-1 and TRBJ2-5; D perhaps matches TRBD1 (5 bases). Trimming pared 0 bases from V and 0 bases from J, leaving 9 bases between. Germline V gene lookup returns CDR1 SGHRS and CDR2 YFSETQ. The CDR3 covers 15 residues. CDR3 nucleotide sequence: TGCGCCAGCAGCTTGGCCGCCAGGGACCAAGAGACCCAGTACTTC. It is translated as CASSLAARDQETQYF.

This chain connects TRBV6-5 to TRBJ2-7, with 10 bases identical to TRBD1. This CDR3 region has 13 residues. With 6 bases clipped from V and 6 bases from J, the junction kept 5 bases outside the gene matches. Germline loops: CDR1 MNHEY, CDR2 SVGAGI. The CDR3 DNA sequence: TGTGCCAGCAGATCCGGGACAGGGGCCGAGCAGTACTTC. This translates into CASRSGTGAEQYF.